This T cell receptor beta chain was sequenced during a study of CD8 T cells in ankylosing spondylitis. Findings and caveats of the study: A TCR beta motif of about eight highly homologous variants seemed to mark ankylosing spondylitis blood. Certain motif variants had earlier appeared in reactive arthritis synovial fluid and blood. Disease-linked clones proved CD8+ and comparatively uncommon in peripheral blood. Enrichment of disease-linked clones was reportedly significant in matched ankylosing spondylitis synovial fluid.

This clonotype showed up just a few times. The antigen is not known. Libraries of TCR beta came from quantitative 5'-RACE with molecular barcodes. TCRdb re-derived calls from the 5' RACE reads in MiXCR, one entry per CDR3 protein. The sample contains around 770,000 distinct CDR3 sequences, 12% of which appear only once. The sequenced material came from blood, either unsorted or a sorted T cell fraction (not recorded which). This clonotype was obtained from a male donor with ankylosing spondylitis.

The CDR3 loop is CASSTEGRSLDIQYF. The CDR3 DNA follows: TGTGCCAGCAGTACAGAGGGTCGGTCCCTAGACATTCAGTACTTC. The V call is TRBV12-3 or TRBV12-4, the J call TRBJ2-4, with a tentative D call TRBD2 (5 bases). The CDR3 spans 15 residues. V was cut by 5 bases and J by 8 bases, with 19 bases left in between.